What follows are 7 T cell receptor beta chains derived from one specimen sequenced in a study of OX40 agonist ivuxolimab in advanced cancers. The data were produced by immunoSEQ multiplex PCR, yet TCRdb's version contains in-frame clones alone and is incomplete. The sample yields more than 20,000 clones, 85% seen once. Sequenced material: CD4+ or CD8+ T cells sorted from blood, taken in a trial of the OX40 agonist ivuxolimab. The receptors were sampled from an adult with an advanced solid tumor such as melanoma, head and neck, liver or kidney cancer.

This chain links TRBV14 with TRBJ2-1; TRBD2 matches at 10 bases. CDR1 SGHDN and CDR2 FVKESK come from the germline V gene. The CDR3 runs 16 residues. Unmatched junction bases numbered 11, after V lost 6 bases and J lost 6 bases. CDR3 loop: CASSLTSGGASNEQFF. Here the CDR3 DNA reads TGTGCCAGCAGTCTAACCAGCGGGGGGGCCTCCAATGAGCAGTTCTTC.

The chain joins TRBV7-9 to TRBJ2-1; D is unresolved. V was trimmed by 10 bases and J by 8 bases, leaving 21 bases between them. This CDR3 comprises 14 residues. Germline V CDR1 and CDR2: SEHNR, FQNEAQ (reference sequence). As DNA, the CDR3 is TGTGCCACCATCGTTCGGGCCTCCTCGGATGAGCAGTTCTTC. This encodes CATIVRASSDEQFF.

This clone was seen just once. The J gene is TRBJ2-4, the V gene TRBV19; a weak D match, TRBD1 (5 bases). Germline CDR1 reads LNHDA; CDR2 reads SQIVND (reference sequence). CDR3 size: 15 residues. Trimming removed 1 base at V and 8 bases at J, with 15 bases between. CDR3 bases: TGTGCCAGTAGTATAGGTCTGGGGCCCCCGGACATTCAGTACTTC. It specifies CASSIGLGPPDIQYF.

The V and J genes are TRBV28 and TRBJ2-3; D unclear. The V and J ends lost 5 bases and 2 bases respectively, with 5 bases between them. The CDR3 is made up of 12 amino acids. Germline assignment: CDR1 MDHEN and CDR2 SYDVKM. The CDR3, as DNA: TGTGCCAGCAGTCCCCACACAGATACGCAGTATTTT. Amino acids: CASSPHTDTQYF.

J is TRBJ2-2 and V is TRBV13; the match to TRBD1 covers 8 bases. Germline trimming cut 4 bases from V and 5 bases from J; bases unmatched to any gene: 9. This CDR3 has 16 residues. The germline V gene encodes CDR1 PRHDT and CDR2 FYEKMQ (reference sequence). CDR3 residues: CASSSAGQGITGELFF. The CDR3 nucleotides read TGTGCCAGCAGCTCGGCCGGACAGGGAATTACCGGGGAGCTGTTTTTT. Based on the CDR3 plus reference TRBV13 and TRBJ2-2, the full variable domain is AAGVIQSPRHLIKEKRETATLKCYPIPRHDTVYWYQQGPGQDPQFLISFYEKMQSDKGSIPDRFSAQQFSDYHSELNMSSLELGDSALYFCASSSAGQGITGELFFGEGSRLTVL.

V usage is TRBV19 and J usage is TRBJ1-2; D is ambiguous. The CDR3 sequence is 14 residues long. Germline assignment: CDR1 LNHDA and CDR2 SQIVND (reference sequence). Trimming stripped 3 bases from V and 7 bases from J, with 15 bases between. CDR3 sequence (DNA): TGTGCCAGTAGTATGGTCCCCGTGGTGGGTGGCTACACCTTC. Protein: CASSMVPVVGGYTF.

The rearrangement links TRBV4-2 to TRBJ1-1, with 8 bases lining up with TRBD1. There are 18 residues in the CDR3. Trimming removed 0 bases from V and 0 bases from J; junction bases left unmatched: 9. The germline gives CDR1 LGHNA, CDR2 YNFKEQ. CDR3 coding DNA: TGTGCCAGCAGCCAAGATAGACAGGGGATCGGGATGAACACTGAAGCTTTCTTT. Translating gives CASSQDRQGIGMNTEAFF.